The T cell receptor beta chain described here comes from a study of T cells in Graves' hyperthyroidism and ophthalmopathy. RNA transcripts yielded amplified TCR beta CDR3 regions. With the HTBI primer set, the TCR CDR3 went through a first round of RT-PCR. TCRdb re-called the multiplex PCR reads through MiXCR, storing one row per CDR3 protein. The data contain 450,000 to 600,000 distinct CDR3 sequences, around 13% of them singletons. This CDR3 spans 17 amino acids. In germline, CDR1 is SQVTM, CDR2 ANQGSEA. The junction had 13 bases not matched to a gene; V was cut back by 6 bases and J by 0 bases. The source material was blood. The genes are TRBV29-1 and TRBJ2-3; 9 bases are a match to TRBD2. The sequence was collected from a middle-aged woman with Graves' hyperthyroidism. CDR3 in amino acids: CSVEMNSGRESTDTQYF. CDR3 coding DNA: TGCAGCGTCGAGATGAATAGCGGGAGAGAAAGCACAGATACGCAGTATTTT.